One and the same sample provided the 15 T cell receptor beta chains below, sequenced in a study of blood T cells in healthy people across ages. Combining a sample-barcoded 5' primer with a J-beta primer mix, a second PCR ran for roughly 7 to 12 cycles. Via MiXCR, TCRdb re-called the 5' RACE reads, giving one row per CDR3 protein. Found here are around 750,000 distinct CDR3 sequences, 50% to 65% of them singletons; the top ten hold roughly 37%. Sample: blood. The source of these receptors is a man older than 75 in good health.

This clonotype was counted between two and nine times. V is TRBV29-1 and J is TRBJ2-1; maybe TRBD2 (5 bases). CDR1 and CDR2 from the germline V gene are SQVTM and ANQGSEA. CDR3 length: 11 amino acids. The germline V and J ends were trimmed by 6 bases and 4 bases, with 7 bases remaining between them. As DNA, the CDR3 is TGCAGCGTAGGACTTTACAATGAGCAGTTCTTC. Amino acids: CSVGLYNEQFF.

This clonotype has just a few counts. The chain is built from TRBV20-1 and TRBJ2-5; 7 bases agree with TRBD2. This CDR3 has 13 amino acids. Germline V gene sequence: CDR1 DFQATT, CDR2 SNEGSKA (reference sequence). V lost 4 bases and J lost 5; bases outside the gene matches: 7. This chain's CDR3 is CSATSGKHETQYF. The CDR3 bases are TGCAGTGCTACAAGCGGGAAGCACGAGACCCAGTACTTC.

The chain links TRBV11-2 to TRBJ2-6; 7 bases map to TRBD1. The ends lost 0 bases at V and 4 bases at J; junction bases unmatched: 3. From germline, CDR1 is SGHAT and CDR2 FQNNGV. The CDR3 is made up of 16 amino acids. The CDR3 sequence is CASSLETGCGANVLTF. The CDR3 DNA reads TGTGCCAGCAGCTTAGAGACAGGGTGCGGGGCCAACGTCCTGACTTTC. The complete variable domain, with remaining parts taken from reference TRBV11-2 and TRBJ2-6, reads EAGVAQSPRYKIIEKRQSVAFWCNPISGHATLYWYQQILGQGPKLLIQFQNNGVVDDSQLPKDRFSAERLKGVDSTLKIQPAKLEDSAVYLCASSLETGCGANVLTFGAGSRLTVL.

In its sample, this clonotype was seen a few times. The J gene is TRBJ1-4, the V gene TRBV20-1, with TRBD1 matching 8 bases. The CDR3 has 13 amino acids. From germline, CDR1 is DFQATT and CDR2 SNEGSKA (reference sequence). Losses at the gene ends were 6 bases for V and 6 bases for J; bases not matched to a gene: 6. CDR3 loop: CSAWTGRDEKLFF. The CDR3 region has the DNA TGCAGTGCGTGGACAGGGAGGGATGAAAAACTGTTTTTT.

The count of this clonotype is one. The chain has TRBV9 and TRBJ2-1; either TRBD1 or TRBD2 may fit D (5 bases each). The J call may not be correct, given that the DNA end is closer to TRBJ2-7. This CDR3 contains 15 residues. Germline V lookup: CDR1 SGDLS, CDR2 YYNGEE. The CDR3 DNA follows: TGTGCCAGCAGCAGGGGACGAGCGGAAACCTACGAGCAGTACTTC. Translating gives CASSRGRAETYEQYF.

The chain is built from TRBV9 and TRBJ2-6; TRBD1 matches 9 bases. The V segment lost 4 bases and the J segment 2 bases; nucleotides outside the gene matches: 10. The CDR3 runs 18 residues. Germline V gene data show CDR1 as SGDLS and CDR2 as YYNGEE. The CDR3 coding sequence is TGTGCCAGCAGCCAAACCGGGACAGGGAGGCCTGGGGCCAACGTCCTGACTTTC. This encodes CASSQTGTGRPGANVLTF.

The chain links TRBV9 to TRBJ2-4, with TRBD2 matching 10 bases. The CDR3 length is 16 residues. Unmatched junction bases numbered 0, after V lost 0 bases and J lost 0 bases. Germline CDR1 SGDLS, CDR2 YYNGEE. Written as DNA, the CDR3 is TGTGCCAGCAGCGTAGGACTAGCGGGAGCCAAAAACATTCAGTACTTC. It yields the protein CASSVGLAGAKNIQYF. Full variable domain (outside the CDR3, taken from reference TRBV9 and TRBJ2-4): DSGVTQTPKHLITATGQRVTLRCSPRSGDLSVYWYQQSLDQGLQFLIQYYNGEERAKGNILERFSAQQFPDLHSELNLSSLELGDSALYFCASSVGLAGAKNIQYFGAGTRLSVL.

The V call is TRBV5-1, the J call TRBJ2-1, with unresolved D. CDR1 and CDR2 (germline): SGHRS, YFSETQ. The CDR3 totals 12 residues. V lost 4 bases, J lost 8 bases, and 10 bases lay in between. The CDR3 region has the DNA TGCGCCAGCAGCGTACGAGTTGATGAGCAGTTCTTC. It is translated as CASSVRVDEQFF.

The chain uses TRBV20-1 and TRBJ2-3; 9 bases fit TRBD2. The germline CDR1 and CDR2 sequences are DFQATT and SNEGSKA (reference sequence). V lost 6 bases, J lost 0 bases, and 4 bases stayed unmatched. This CDR3 contains 14 residues. This CDR3 reads CSAPSGRSTDTQYF. CDR3 in DNA: TGCAGTGCACCGAGCGGGAGGAGCACAGATACGCAGTATTTT.

In this sample, this clonotype turned up a few times. The genes are TRBV5-1 and TRBJ2-1, with TRBD2 matching over 10 bases. The ends lost 1 base at V and 9 bases at J; junction bases unmatched: 7. Germline CDR1 and CDR2: SGHRS and YFSETQ. The CDR3 spans 15 residues. CDR3 sequence: CASSLTWTSGGEQFF. Here the CDR3 DNA reads TGCGCCAGCAGCTTGACTTGGACTAGCGGCGGTGAGCAGTTCTTC.

V usage is TRBV4-1 and J usage is TRBJ2-7; the match to TRBD2 covers 11 bases. The V gene's germline CDR1 is MGHRA and CDR2 YSYEKL. The CDR3 length is 18 residues. Trimming cost V 1 base and J 1 base; bases outside gene matches: 9. The CDR3 DNA sequence: TGCGCCAGCAGCCAAGTGGGAGTTAGCGGGAGGGCTTCCTACGAGCAGTACTTC. Translation gives CASSQVGVSGRASYEQYF.

V is TRBV20-1 and J is TRBJ2-2; perhaps TRBD2 as D (6 bases). The CDR3 is 19 amino acids. The ends were cut back, 3 bases at V and 1 base at J, with 24 bases in the middle. Germline assignment: CDR1 DFQATT and CDR2 SNEGSKA (reference sequence). Here the CDR3 DNA reads TGCAGTGCTAGGGGTTTTGATTCGGGGGTCCGTTTGAACACCGGGGAGCTGTTTTTT. Its protein product is CSARGFDSGVRLNTGELFF.

This chain joins TRBV6-6 and TRBJ2-7; TRBD1 matches 7 bases. With V trimmed by 6 bases and J by 7 bases, 12 bases remained unmatched. The CDR3 is 14 amino acids. The germline CDR1 and CDR2 sequences are MNHNY and SVGAGI (reference sequence). Written as DNA, the CDR3 is TGTGCCAGCAGGGTGGGACAGAGGGCGAGGGAGCAGTACTTC. Residues: CASRVGQRAREQYF.

This clonotype was found a few times. The rearrangement links TRBV29-1 to TRBJ1-2; no reliable D call. V was pared by 0 bases and J by 6 bases, with 11 bases between. CDR3 length equals 13 residues. Germline V CDR1 and CDR2: SQVTM, ANQGSEA. The CDR3 coding sequence is TGCAGCGTTGAAGATGGCACTCTCAATGGCTACACCTTC. Protein: CSVEDGTLNGYTF. Full variable domain (remainder filled in from reference TRBV29-1 and TRBJ1-2): SAVISQKPSRDICQRGTSLTIQCQVDSQVTMMFWYRQQPGQSLTLIATANQGSEATYESGFVIDKFPISRPNLTFSTLTVSNMSPEDSSIYLCSVEDGTLNGYTFGSGTRLTVV.

The chain employs TRBV19 and TRBJ1-1; unclear D gene. Trimming shortened V by 4 bases and J by 5 bases, and 11 bases separated the two germline ends. The CDR3 loop spans 13 amino acids. Germline V gene lookup returns CDR1 LNHDA and CDR2 SQIVND (reference sequence). The CDR3 sequence is CASSTLLGTEAFF. Written as DNA, the CDR3 is TGTGCCAGTAGTACCCTCTTGGGGACTGAAGCTTTCTTT.